This T cell receptor (beta chain) derives from a study of blood T cell repertoires in COVID-19. Across the study: The cDNA or gDNA used as material had been derived from T cells, B-cell-depleted T cells, or PBMCs.

The CDR3 loop spans 15 amino acids. Methods used by the authors: From reference gene primer amplification, estimates of nucleated cell counts were derived. Libraries were prepared by immunoSEQ multiplex PCR; TCRdb keeps only in-frame clonotypes and omits some of them. V, J and clone size derive from that table, while D and trimming were established from the DNA sequence. The sample includes 250,000 to 350,000 clones, 87% seen only once; the top ten take less than 6%. Participants were aged about 18 to 89 years from about 25 US areas. Participant-given clinical history determined each cohort assignment.

The chain uses TRBV7-5 and TRBJ1-6; no check of the table's D call, TRBD1, against the DNA was made. TRBV7-5 is a pseudogene segment. Sequencing was carried out using PBMCs or T cells enriched from blood (not recorded which). This TCR was recovered from a woman aged 30 to 39 who had recovered from COVID-19. The CDR3 DNA reads TGTGTCAGAAGCATCGAAGGGGGCTATAATTCACCCCTCCACTTT. Protein sequence: CVRSIEGGYNSPLHF.